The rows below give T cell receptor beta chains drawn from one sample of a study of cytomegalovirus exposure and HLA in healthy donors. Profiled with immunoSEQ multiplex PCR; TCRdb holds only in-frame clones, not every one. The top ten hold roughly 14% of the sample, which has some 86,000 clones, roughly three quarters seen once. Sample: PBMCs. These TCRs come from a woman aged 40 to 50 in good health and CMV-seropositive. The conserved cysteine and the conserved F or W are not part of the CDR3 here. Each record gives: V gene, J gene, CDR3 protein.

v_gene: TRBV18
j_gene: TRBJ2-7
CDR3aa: ASSPPDREYEQY

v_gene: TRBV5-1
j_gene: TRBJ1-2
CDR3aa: ASNLGADYGYT

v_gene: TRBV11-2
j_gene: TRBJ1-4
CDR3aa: ASSLGGQPNEKLF

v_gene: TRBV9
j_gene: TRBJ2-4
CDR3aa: ASSSQAKNIQY

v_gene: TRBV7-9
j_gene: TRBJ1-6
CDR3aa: ASSLVPHRASNSPLH

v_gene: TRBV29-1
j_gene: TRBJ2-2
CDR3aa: SVLRWRDPGELF

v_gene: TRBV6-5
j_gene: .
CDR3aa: ASSSPREGWGEQY

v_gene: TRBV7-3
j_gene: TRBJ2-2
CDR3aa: ASSFRTGELF

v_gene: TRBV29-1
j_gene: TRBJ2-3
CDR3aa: SVVLAGDTQY

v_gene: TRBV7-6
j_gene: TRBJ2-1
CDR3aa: ASSLGTGRYNEQF

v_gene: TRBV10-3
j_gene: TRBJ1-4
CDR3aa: AISPGQGQRNEKLF

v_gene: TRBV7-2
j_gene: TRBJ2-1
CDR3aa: ASSSGTSYPALVNEQF

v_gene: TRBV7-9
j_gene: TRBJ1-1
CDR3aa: ASSPGGFGGRNTEAF

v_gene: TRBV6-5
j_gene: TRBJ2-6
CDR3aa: ASTPQASGANVLT

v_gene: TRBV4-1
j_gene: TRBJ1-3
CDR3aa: ASSQELAGAGNTIY

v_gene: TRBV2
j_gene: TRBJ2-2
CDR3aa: ASSVNSGGSNTGELF

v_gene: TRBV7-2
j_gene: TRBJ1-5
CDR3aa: ASSLAGTGGAEPQH

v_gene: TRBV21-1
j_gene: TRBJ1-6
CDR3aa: ASRGQGSPNTGNSPLH

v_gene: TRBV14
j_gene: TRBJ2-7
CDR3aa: ASSQGRGPYEQY

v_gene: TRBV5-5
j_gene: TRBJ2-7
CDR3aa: ASSLGTSGSYEQY

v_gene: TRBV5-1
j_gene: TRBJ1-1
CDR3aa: ASSFGQPGTEAF

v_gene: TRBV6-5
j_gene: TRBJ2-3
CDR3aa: ASSTRGQGADTQY